This TCR beta chain is drawn from a study of OX40 agonist ivuxolimab in advanced cancers. V was shortened by 0 bases and J by 8 bases, with 14 bases between the two germline ends. Germline CDR1 is SGHKS and CDR2 is YYEKEE (reference sequence). The CDR3 runs to 14 residues. Method: immunoSEQ multiplex PCR; TCRdb's copy keeps in-frame clones and lacks some. The sample yields about 50,000 clones, around 90% seen once. This TCR came from an adult with an advanced solid tumor such as melanoma, head and neck, liver or kidney cancer. The rearrangement uses TRBV5-5 and TRBJ1-2; D is undetermined. This material consisted of CD4+ or CD8+ T cells sorted from blood, taken in a trial of the OX40 agonist ivuxolimab. The CDR3 DNA sequence: TGTGCCAGCAGCTTGGACTACAGAGCAGACGGCTACACCTTC. Protein sequence: CASSLDYRADGYTF. Drawing the rest from reference TRBV5-5 and TRBJ1-2, the complete variable domain is DAGVTQSPTHLIKTRGQQVTLRCSPISGHKSVSWYQQVLGQGPQFIFQYYEKEERGRGNFPDRFSARQFPNYSSELNVNALLLGDSALYLCASSLDYRADGYTFGSGTRLTVV.